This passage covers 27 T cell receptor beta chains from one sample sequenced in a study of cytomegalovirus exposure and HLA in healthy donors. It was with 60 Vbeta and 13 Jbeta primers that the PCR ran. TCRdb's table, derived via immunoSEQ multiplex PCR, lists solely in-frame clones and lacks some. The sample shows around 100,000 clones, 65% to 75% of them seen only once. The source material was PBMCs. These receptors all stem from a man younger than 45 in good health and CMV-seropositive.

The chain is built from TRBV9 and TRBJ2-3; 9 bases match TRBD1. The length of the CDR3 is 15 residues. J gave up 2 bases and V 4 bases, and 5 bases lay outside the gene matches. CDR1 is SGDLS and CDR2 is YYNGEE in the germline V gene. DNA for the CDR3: TGTGCCAGCAGCCCAAGACAGGGGGACACAGATACGCAGTATTTT. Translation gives CASSPRQGDTDTQYF.

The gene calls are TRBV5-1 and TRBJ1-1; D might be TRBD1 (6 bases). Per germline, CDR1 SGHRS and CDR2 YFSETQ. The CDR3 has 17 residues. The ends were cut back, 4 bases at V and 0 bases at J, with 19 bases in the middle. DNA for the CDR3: TGCGCCAGCAGCGTCGACAGGAGACAAGCCATGAACACTGAAGCTTTCTTT. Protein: CASSVDRRQAMNTEAFF.

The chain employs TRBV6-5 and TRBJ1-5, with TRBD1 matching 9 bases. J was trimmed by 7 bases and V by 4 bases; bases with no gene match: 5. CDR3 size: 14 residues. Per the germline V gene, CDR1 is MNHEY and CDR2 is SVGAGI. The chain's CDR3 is CASSSGQGLQPQHF. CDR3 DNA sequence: TGTGCCAGCAGTTCAGGACAGGGGCTACAGCCCCAGCATTTT.

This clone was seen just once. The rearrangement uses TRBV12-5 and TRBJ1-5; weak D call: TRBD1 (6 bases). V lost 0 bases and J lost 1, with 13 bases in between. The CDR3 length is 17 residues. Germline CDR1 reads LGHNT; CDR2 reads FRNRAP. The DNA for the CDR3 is TGTGCTAGTGGTTTGGTGACAACAGGGAACAGCAATCAGCCCCAGCATTTT. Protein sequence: CASGLVTTGNSNQPQHF.

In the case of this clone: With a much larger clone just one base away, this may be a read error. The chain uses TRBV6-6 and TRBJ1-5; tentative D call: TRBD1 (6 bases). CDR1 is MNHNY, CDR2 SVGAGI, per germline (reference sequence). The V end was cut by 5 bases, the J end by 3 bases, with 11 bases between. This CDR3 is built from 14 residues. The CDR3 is CASSTGQHNQPQHF. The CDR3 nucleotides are TGTGCCAGCAGTACCGGACAGCACAATCAGCCCCAGCATTTT.

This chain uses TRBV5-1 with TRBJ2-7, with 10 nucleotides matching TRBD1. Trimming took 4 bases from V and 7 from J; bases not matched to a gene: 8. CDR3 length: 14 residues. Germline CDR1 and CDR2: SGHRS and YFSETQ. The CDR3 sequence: CASSVGTGVREQYF. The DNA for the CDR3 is TGCGCCAGCAGCGTCGGGACAGGGGTTCGGGAGCAGTACTTC.

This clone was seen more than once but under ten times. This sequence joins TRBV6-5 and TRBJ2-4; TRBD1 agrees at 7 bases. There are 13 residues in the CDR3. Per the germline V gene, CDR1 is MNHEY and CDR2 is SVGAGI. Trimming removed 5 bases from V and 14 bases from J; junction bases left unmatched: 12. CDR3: CASSARQGRGEYF. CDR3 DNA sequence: TGTGCCAGCAGTGCCCGACAGGGACGGGGCGAGTACTTC.

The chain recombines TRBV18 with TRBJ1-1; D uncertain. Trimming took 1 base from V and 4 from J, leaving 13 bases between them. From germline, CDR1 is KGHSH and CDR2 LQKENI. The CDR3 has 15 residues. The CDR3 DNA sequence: TGTGCCAGCTCACCACGTGGAGGGAAGGGCACTGAAGCTTTCTTT. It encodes CASSPRGGKGTEAFF.

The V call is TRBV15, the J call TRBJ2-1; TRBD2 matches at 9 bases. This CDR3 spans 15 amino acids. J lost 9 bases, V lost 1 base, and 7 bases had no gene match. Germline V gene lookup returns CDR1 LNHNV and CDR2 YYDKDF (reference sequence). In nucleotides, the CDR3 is TGTGCCACCAGCAGAGGGGCGGGGGGGCCGGTTGAGCAGTTCTTC. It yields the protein CATSRGAGGPVEQFF.

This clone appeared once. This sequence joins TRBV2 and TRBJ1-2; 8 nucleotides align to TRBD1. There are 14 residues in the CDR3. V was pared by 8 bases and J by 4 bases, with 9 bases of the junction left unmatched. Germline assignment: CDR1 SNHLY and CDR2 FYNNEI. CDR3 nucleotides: TGTGCCAGCGTTTACGAGGACAGGGCCTATGGCTACACCTTC. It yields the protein CASVYEDRAYGYTF. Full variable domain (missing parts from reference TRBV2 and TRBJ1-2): EPEVTQTPSHQVTQMGQEVILRCVPISNHLYFYWYRQILGQKVEFLVSFYNNEISEKSEIFDDQFSVERPDGSNFTLKIRSTKLEDSAMYFCASVYEDRAYGYTFGSGTRLTVV.

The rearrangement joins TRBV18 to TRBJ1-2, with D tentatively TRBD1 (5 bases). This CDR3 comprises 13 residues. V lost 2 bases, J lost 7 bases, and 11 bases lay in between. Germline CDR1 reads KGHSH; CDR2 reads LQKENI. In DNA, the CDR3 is TGTGCCAGCTCACCAGGAGGGGAGGGTGGCTACACCTTC. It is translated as CASSPGGEGGYTF.

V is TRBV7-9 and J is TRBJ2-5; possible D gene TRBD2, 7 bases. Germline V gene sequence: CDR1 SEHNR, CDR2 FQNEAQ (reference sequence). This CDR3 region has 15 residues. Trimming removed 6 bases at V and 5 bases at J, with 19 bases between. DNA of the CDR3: TGTGCCAGCAGTTACATAGGGGGGGCAGGCGAGACCCAGTACTTC. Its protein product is CASSYIGGAGETQYF. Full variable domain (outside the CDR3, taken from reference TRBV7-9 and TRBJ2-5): DTGVSQNPRHKITKRGQNVTFRCDPISEHNRLYWYRQTLGQGPEFLTYFQNEAQLEKSRLLSDRFSAERPKGSFSTLEIQRTEQGDSAMYLCASSYIGGAGETQYFGPGTRLLVL.

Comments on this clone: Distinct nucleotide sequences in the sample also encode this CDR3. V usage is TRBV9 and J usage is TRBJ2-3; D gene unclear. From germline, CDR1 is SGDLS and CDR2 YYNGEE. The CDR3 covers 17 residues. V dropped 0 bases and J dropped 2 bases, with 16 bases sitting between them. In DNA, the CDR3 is TGTGCCAGCAGCGTAGGCCTTGGCGGAGATTACACAGATACGCAGTATTTT. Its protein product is CASSVGLGGDYTDTQYF.

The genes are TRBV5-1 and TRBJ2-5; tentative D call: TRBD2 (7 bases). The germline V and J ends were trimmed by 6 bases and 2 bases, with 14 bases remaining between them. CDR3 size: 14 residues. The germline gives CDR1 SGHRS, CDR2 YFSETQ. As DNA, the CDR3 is TGCGCCAGCACGAGCAGGGGAGGGCAAGAGACCCAGTACTTC. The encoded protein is CASTSRGGQETQYF.

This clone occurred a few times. CDR3 in amino acids: CASSWSRDTETQYF. The DNA of the CDR3 is TGTGCCAGCAGTTGGAGTAGAGATACGGAGACCCAGTACTTC. The V call is TRBV6-1, the J call TRBJ2-5; D gene uncertain. Trimming took off 5 bases at V and 5 bases at J, with 15 bases between the two ends. The CDR3 runs 14 residues. In germline, CDR1 is MNHNS, CDR2 SASEGT.

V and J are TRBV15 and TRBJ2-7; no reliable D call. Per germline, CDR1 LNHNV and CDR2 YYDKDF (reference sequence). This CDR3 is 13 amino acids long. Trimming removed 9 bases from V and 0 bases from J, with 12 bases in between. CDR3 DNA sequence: TGTGCCACTACCCAGGAAAGCTCCTACGAGCAGTACTTC. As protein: CATTQESSYEQYF.

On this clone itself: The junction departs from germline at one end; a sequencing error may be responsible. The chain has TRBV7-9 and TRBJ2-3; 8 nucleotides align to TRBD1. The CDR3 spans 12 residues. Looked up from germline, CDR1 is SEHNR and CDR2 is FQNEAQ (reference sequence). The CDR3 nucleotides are TGTTCCAGCAGCTACAGGGGGGATACGCAGTATTTT. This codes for CSSSYRGDTQYF.

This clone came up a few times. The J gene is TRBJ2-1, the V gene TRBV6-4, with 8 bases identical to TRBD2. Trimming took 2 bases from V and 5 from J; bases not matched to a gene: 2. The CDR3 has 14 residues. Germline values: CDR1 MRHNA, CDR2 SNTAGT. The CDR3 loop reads CASSDAGGNNEQFF. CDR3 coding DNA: TGTGCCAGCAGTGACGCGGGGGGAAACAATGAGCAGTTCTTC.

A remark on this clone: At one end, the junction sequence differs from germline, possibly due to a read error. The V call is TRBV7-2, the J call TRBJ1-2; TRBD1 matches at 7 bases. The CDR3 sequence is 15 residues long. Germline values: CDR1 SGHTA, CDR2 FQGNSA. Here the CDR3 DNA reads TGTGCCAGCAGCACCCGGGTAGGGGGCGGGTATGGCTACCCCTTC. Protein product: CASSTRVGGGYGYPF.

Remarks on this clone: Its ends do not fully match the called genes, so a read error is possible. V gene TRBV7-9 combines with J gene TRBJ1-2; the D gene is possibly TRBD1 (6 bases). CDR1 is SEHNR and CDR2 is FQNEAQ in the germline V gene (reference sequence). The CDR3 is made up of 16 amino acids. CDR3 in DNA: TGTTCCAGCAGCTTCCAGACAGGAGTTTTGAGTTATGGCTACACCTTC. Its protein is CSSSFQTGVLSYGYTF.

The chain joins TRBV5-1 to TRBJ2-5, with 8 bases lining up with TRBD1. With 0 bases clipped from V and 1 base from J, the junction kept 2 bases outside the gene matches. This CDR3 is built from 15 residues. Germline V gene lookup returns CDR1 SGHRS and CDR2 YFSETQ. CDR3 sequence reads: CASSLAQGAQETQYF. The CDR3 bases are TGCGCCAGCAGCTTGGCTCAGGGGGCCCAAGAGACCCAGTACTTC.

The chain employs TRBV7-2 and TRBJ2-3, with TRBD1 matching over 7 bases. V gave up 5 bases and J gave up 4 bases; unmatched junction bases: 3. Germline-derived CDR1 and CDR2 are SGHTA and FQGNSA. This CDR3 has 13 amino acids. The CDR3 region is CASSEQGSDTQYF. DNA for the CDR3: TGTGCCAGCAGCGAACAGGGGTCAGATACGCAGTATTTT.

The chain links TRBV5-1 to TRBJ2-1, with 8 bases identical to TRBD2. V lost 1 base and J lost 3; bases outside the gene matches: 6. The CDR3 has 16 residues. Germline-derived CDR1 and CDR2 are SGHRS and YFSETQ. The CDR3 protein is CASSLFGGAGYNEQFF. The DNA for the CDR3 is TGCGCCAGCAGCTTGTTCGGGGGGGCGGGCTACAATGAGCAGTTCTTC.

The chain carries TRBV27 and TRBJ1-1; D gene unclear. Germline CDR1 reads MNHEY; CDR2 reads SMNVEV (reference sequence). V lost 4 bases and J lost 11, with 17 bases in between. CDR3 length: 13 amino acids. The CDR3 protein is CASSYLGEARAFF. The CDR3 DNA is TGTGCCAGCAGTTACCTCGGGGAGGCGCGCGCTTTCTTT.

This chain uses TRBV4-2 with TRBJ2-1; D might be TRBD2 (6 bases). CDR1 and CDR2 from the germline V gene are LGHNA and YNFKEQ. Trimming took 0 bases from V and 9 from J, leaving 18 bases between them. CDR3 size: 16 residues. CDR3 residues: CASSQEVRRDWGEQFF. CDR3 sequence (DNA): TGTGCCAGCAGCCAAGAGGTTCGGCGGGACTGGGGTGAGCAGTTCTTC.

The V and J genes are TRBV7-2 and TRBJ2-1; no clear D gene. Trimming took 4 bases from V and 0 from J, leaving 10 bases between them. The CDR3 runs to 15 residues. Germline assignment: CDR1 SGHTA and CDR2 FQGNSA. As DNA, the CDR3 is TGTGCCAGCAGCTCAGACTGGAGCTCCTACAATGAGCAGTTCTTC. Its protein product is CASSSDWSSYNEQFF.

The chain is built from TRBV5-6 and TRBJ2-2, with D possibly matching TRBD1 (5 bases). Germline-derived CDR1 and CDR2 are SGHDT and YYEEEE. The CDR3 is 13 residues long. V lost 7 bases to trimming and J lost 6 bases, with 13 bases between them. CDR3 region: CASQGVGAGELFF. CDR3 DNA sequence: TGTGCCAGCCAAGGGGTTGGGGCCGGGGAGCTGTTTTTT.